Detailed here is one T cell receptor beta chain. The data originate from a study of technical replicates of blood from a handful of donors. CDR3 size: 14 residues. Germline CDR1 reads MGHDK; CDR2 reads SYGVNS. V was clipped by 10 bases and J by 3 bases, with 18 bases between them. Assay used: immunoSEQ multiplex PCR; TCRdb lists only in-frame clones, some missing. The sample yields fewer than 85,000 clones, approximately 94% seen once. Sequencing input: T cells isolated from PBMCs. The TCR comes from a human donor in good health. The chain uses TRBV25-1 and TRBJ1-1; the D gene is possibly TRBD1 (5 bases). The CDR3 loop is CATELQGRHTEAFF. The CDR3 bases are TGTGCCACAGAACTCCAGGGTCGGCACACTGAAGCTTTCTTT.